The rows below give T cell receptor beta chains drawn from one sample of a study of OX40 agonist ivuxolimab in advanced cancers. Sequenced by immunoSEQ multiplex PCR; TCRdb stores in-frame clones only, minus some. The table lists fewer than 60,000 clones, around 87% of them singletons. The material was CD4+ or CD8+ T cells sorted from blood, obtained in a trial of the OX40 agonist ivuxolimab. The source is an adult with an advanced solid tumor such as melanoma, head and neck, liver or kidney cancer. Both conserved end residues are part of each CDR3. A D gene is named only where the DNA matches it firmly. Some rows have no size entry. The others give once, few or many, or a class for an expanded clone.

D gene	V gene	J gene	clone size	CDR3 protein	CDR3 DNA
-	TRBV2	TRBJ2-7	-	CASSVAKLSEQYF	TGTGCCAGCAGTGTGGCAAAACTTAGCGAGCAGTACTTC
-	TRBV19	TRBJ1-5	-	CASSMEGFNQPQHF	TGTGCCAGTAGTATGGAGGGATTCAATCAGCCCCAGCATTTT
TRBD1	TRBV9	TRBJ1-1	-	CASSPRQGINTEAFF	TGTGCCAGCAGCCCTAGACAGGGGATAAACACTGAAGCTTTCTTT
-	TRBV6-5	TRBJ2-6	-	CASRSASGANVLTF	TGTGCCAGCAGGAGCGCTTCGGGGGCCAACGTCCTGACTTTC
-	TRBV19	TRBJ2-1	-	CASSIGTDGLDEQFF	TGTGCCAGTAGTATTGGGACGGACGGTTTGGATGAGCAGTTCTTC
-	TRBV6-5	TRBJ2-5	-	CASSLGRQAETQYF	TGTGCCAGCAGTCTTGGACGTCAGGCAGAGACCCAGTACTTC
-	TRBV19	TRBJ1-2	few	CASTLFRSGRNYGYTF	TGTGCCAGTACTTTATTCCGGTCTGGCAGGAACTATGGCTACACCTTC
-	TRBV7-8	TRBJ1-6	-	CASSLSQGRAPLHF	TGTGCCAGCAGCTTATCTCAGGGGCGGGCCCCCCTCCACTTT
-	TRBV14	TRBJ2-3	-	CASSQEGPGASAATQYF	TGTGCCAGCAGCCAAGAAGGCCCCGGGGCATCCGCGGCTACGCAGTATTTT
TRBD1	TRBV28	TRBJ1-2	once	CASSFDREVAGYTF	TGTGCCAGCAGTTTTGACAGGGAAGTTGCTGGCTACACCTTC
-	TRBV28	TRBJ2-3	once	CASREETTQYF	TGTGCCAGCAGAGAGGAGACCACGCAGTATTTT
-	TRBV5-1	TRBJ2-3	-	CASSSNGNSYTDTQYF	TGCGCCAGCAGTTCCAACGGGAACTCCTACACAGATACGCAGTATTTT
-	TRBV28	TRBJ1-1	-	CASTRGIRNTEAFF	TGTGCCAGCACGCGTGGGATTAGGAACACTGAAGCTTTCTTT
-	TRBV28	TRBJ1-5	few	CASSSQGGNQPQHF	TGTGCCAGCAGTTCCCAGGGTGGCAATCAGCCCCAGCATTTT
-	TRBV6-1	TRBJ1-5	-	CASSLFSSNQPQHF	TGTGCCAGCAGTTTATTCAGTAGCAATCAGCCCCAGCATTTT
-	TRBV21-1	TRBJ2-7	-	CASSKAALAGGEKSSYEQYF	TGTGCCAGCAGCAAAGCCGCACTAGCGGGAGGAGAGAAGAGCTCCTACGAGCAGTACTTC
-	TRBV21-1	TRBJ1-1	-	CASSLTRTEAFF	TGTGCCAGCAGCTTGACCCGGACTGAAGCTTTCTTT
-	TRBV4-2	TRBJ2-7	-	CASSQGTGTYEQYF	TGTGCCAGCAGCCAAGGTACTGGAACCTACGAGCAGTACTTC
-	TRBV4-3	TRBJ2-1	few	CASSQGAGVNEQFF	TGCGCCAGCAGCCAAGGGGCAGGGGTCAATGAGCAGTTCTTC
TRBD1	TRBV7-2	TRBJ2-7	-	CASSPQQPGQYEQYF	TGTGCCAGCAGTCCTCAGCAGCCGGGACAGTACGAGCAGTACTTC
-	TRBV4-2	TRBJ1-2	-	CASSQVTSRYGYTF	TGTGCCAGCAGCCAAGTCACGTCCCGCTATGGCTACACCTTC
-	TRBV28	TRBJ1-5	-	CASSLSHQPQHF	TGTGCCAGCAGTTTATCCCATCAGCCCCAGCATTTT